The sequence of this TCR beta chain was determined in a study of cytomegalovirus exposure and HLA in healthy donors. General observations from the study: In a later analysis, V- and J-gene trimming of beta chains associated with a DCLRE1C missense variant, replicated independently. Highly shared variants forming one cluster were likely a sequencing artifact.

Worth noting for this clone: The antigen remains unidentified.

CDR1 and CDR2 from the germline V gene are MGHRA and YSYEKL. This CDR3 has 16 amino acids. V lost 2 bases, J lost 3 bases, and 17 bases lay in between. The PCR made use of 60 Vbeta and 13 Jbeta primers. Here immunoSEQ multiplex PCR was the method, and the copy in TCRdb shows in-frame clones only, minus some. The repertoire holds 150,000 to 180,000 clones, with 65% to 80% as singletons. Participants comprised healthy donors of bone marrow. The sample comprised PBMCs. The chain carries TRBV4-1 and TRBJ2-7, with a possible D match to TRBD2 (6 bases). The clonotype originates from a woman in her 40s in good health and CMV-seronegative. In DNA form, the CDR3 reads TGCGCCAGCAGCCAAAGGATCGGGGGTAGGAGCTACGAGCAGTACTTC. Translating it yields CASSQRIGGRSYEQYF.